Listed below are T cell receptor beta chains from one sample, sequenced in a study of blood T cell repertoires in COVID-19. TCRdb's copy holds only in-frame clones and misses some; the assay was immunoSEQ multiplex PCR. The sample has about 180,000 clones; over 80% are singletons. Sample: peripheral blood. Receptors were obtained from a woman aged 40 to 50 with COVID-19, enrolled during active disease. The CDR3 runs from the conserved cysteine through the conserved F or W. Each record gives: V gene, J gene, D gene, clone size, CDR3 protein, CDR3 DNA. A D gene is named only where the DNA matches it firmly. Expanded clones get a size class; other rows say once, few or many, or leave the size out.

TRBV4-2	TRBJ2-7	TRBD2	NA	CASSQASGGPYEQYF	TGTGCCAGCAGCCAAGCGAGCGGGGGGCCCTACGAGCAGTACTTC
TRBV12-5	TRBJ1-2	TRBD1	NA	CASGLSTGVYGYTF	TGTGCTAGTGGTTTGTCGACAGGGGTCTATGGCTACACCTTC
TRBV10-2	TRBJ1-5	TRBD1	NA	CASSESRVVAGGQPQHF	TGCGCCAGCAGTGAGTCGAGGGTGGTGGCAGGGGGCCAGCCCCAGCATTTT
TRBV3-1/TRBV3-2	TRBJ1-5	NA	NA	CASSQDRGARQPQHF	TGTGCCAGCAGCCAAGATCGGGGGGCGCGGCAGCCCCAGCATTTT
TRBV10-3	TRBJ1-5	NA	NA	CAISEEEVTPNQPQHF	TGTGCCATCAGTGAGGAGGAGGTGACGCCGAATCAGCCCCAGCATTTT
TRBV28	TRBJ2-3	TRBD2	NA	CASSPLLAGAGTDTQYF	TGTGCCAGCAGTCCGCTACTAGCGGGAGCGGGGACAGATACGCAGTATTTT
TRBV7-8	TRBJ2-3	TRBD2	NA	CASSVTSGRGFGTDTQYF	TGTGCCAGCAGCGTGACTAGCGGGAGGGGTTTTGGCACAGATACGCAGTATTTT
TRBV10-3	TRBJ1-1	NA	NA	CAISGGGNTEAFF	TGTGCCATCAGTGGGGGCGGGAACACTGAAGCTTTCTTT
TRBV5-1	TRBJ2-7	NA	NA	CASSPGGSGIKEQYF	TGCGCCAGCAGCCCCGGAGGTAGCGGCATAAAAGAGCAGTACTTC
TRBV15	TRBJ2-7	NA	few	CATSDSLPVQGYEQYF	TGTGCCACCAGCGATTCTCTTCCTGTACAGGGTTACGAGCAGTACTTC
TRBV5-1	TRBJ2-2	NA	NA	CASSLLGRAAGELFF	TGCGCCAGCAGCTTGCTCGGGAGAGCGGCCGGGGAGCTGTTTTTT
TRBV23-1	TRBJ1-6	TRBD1	few	CASSQGTEGAHWSPLHF	TGCGCCAGCAGTCAGGGGACAGAAGGGGCGCATTGGTCACCCCTCCACTTT
TRBV6-5	TRBJ2-3	TRBD1	NA	CASRRDSTDTQYF	TGTGCCAGCAGAAGGGACAGTACAGATACGCAGTATTTT
TRBV5-1	TRBJ2-2	NA	NA	CASRRFTGELFF	TGCGCCAGCCGGAGGTTCACCGGGGAGCTGTTTTTT
TRBV7-3	TRBJ1-1	TRBD1	once	CASSLEGGPTEAFF	TGTGCCAGCAGCTTGGAAGGGGGCCCCACTGAAGCTTTCTTT
TRBV18	TRBJ2-5	TRBD1	NA	CASSPGTGSRETQYF	TGTGCCAGCTCACCAGGGACAGGTTCTAGGGAGACCCAGTACTTC